This TCR beta chain was captured by sequencing in a study of PD-1 blockade in classical Hodgkin lymphoma. The wider study: It was nivolumab at 3 mg/kg, given intravenously every 2 weeks, that patients received.

Time point given: cycle 4 day 1 (C4D1), after more than five weeks of nivolumab. All trial patients relapsed after autologous stem cell transplantation. Complete response, partial response or progressive disease were the best responses. The method was immunoSEQ multiplex PCR; TCRdb's version includes in-frame clones alone and lacks a portion of them. The table has tens of thousands of clones, around 91% seen once. V lost 8 bases to trimming and J lost 2 bases, with 15 bases between them. There are 14 residues in the CDR3. Per the germline V gene, CDR1 is MNHEY and CDR2 is SMNVEV (reference sequence). This TCR derives from a human donor with classical Hodgkin lymphoma. Source: peripheral blood mononuclear cells (PBMCs), taken before the fourth cycle of nivolumab. The chain is built from TRBV27 and TRBJ1-1; unclear D gene. Here the CDR3 DNA reads TGTGCCAGCCGAAGGGCGCGAGAAAACACTGAAGCTTTCTTT. Amino acid sequence: CASRRARENTEAFF.